Given below is one T cell receptor (beta chain) in context. Its antigen is currently not known. No quality values exist for individual bases; no much larger clone is one base distant. During colonoscopy, one to two pinch biopsies were obtained from the rectum for research purposes. No immunosuppressive medication had been given to the ulcerative colitis patients before the diagnostic colonoscopy. Before DNA isolation, rectal biopsies were subjected to proteinase K digestion. The Wizard kit (Promega) was used to extract genomic DNA from the blood and intestinal samples. The germline V gene (reference sequence) gives CDR1 as SGHNT and CDR2 as YYREEE. Here V drops 0 bases and J drops 0 bases, and the junction holds 6 bases not matched to any gene. The CDR3 covers 17 residues, taking in both the cysteine and the phenylalanine. The CDR3 DNA has 51 bases and is translated from base 1. Using the immunoSEQ TRB Survey service, rearranged CDR3 beta regions were amplified from genomic DNA with multiplex V and J primers. To keep depth equal across samples, survey-level sequencing depth of up to 500,000 reads per sample was applied. Libraries were purified and pooled, and sequencing was performed on Illumina technology. The original pipeline was this. immunoSEQ online tools were used for productive clonality, sample overlap, pairwise scatters, CDR3 beta length, V/D/J gene usage and productiveness. Calculated diversity was defined as the number of unique rearrangements divided by total templates, multiplied by 100, and Shannon and Simpson indices were computed as well. Principal component analysis was performed on Z-score normalized data with the R prcomp function and the ggbiplot package. Morisita's index was used to quantify blood-rectal clonal overlap within each subject. The table was pulled from immuneACCESS by TCRdb, which kept in-frame rearrangements only. Such tables lose some clones; where checked, under half of the loss comes from unresolved V genes, and the rest has no known cause. Clone size and the V and J calls come from that table; the DNA yielded D and trimming. Recorded for this sample are about 40,000 clones; roughly four fifths of them occurred a single time. Approximately 9% of the sample lies in the top ten.

This entry belongs to a study of pediatric ulcerative colitis (dated by TCRdb to the late 2010s). Concerning the study at large: Among the ulcerative colitis patients, 6 or 7 had pancolitis and two had left-sided colitis, and histology in every patient was consistent with ulcerative colitis. From nine newly diagnosed, treatment-naive pediatric ulcerative colitis patients and four non-IBD control children, paired blood and rectal samples were collected. Using the Pediatric Ulcerative Colitis Activity Index, two patients were classed as having mild disease, four as having moderate disease and three as having acute severe colitis. Study-wide conclusions, independent of this receptor: Significantly higher autologous blood-rectal clonal overlap was found in ulcerative colitis patients than in controls, which suggested increased T cell trafficking to inflamed tissue. A couple of patients' blood samples yielded substantially fewer templates for technical reasons and were excluded from blood-rectal overlap analysis. Blood-derived T cells may have been included in the rectal pinch biopsies, particularly in patients with overt colitis. Repertoires were derived from total lymphocyte DNA, so rare subsets such as regulatory T cells may have patterns not reflected. Features of the rectal repertoire distinguished controls, mild-moderate colitis patients and acute severe colitis patients, and in acute severe colitis rectal diversity was lower because of clonal expansions. A couple of rectal CDR3 clonotypes were detected in all ulcerative colitis patients and were not detected in any of the controls. Only a handful of individuals were included in the healthy control group, which was small.

Recombination linked TRBV5-4 to TRBJ2-3; 8 bases in the middle match TRBD2. The receptor was isolated from a boy aged 5-17 years with severe ulcerative colitis. Sample: gut tissue. The sequenced DNA is TGTGCCAGCAGCTTGGGGCTGCGGGGGGCCAGCACAGATACGCAGTATTTT. The translation is CASSLGLRGASTDTQYF.